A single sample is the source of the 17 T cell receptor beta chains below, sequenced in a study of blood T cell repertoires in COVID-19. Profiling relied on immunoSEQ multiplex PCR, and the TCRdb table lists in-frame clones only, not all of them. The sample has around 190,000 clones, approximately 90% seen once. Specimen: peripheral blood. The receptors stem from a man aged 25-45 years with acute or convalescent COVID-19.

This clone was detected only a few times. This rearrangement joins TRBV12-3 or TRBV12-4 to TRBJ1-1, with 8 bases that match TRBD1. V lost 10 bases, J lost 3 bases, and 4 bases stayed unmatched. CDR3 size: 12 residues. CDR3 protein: CANQGADTEAFF. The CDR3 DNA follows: TGTGCCAACCAGGGGGCGGACACTGAAGCTTTCTTT.

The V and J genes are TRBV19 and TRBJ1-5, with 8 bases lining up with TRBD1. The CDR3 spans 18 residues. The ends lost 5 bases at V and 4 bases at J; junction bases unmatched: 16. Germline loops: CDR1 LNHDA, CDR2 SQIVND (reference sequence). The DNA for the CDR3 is TGTGCCAGTAGTCACCCTACCGGACAGGGAGGACTTAATCAGCCCCAGCATTTT. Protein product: CASSHPTGQGGLNQPQHF. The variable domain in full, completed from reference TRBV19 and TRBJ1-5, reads DGGITQSPKYLFRKEGQNVTLSCEQNLNHDAMYWYRQDPGQGLRLIYYSQIVNDFQKGDIAEGYSVSREKKESFPLTVTSAQKNPTAFYLCASSHPTGQGGLNQPQHFGDGTRLSIL.

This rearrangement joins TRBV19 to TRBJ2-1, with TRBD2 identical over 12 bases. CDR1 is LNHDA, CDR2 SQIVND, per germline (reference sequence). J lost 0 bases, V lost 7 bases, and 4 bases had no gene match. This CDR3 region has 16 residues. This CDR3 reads CASTSSGGGSYNEQFF. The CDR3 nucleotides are TGTGCCAGTACCTCTAGCGGGGGGGGCTCCTACAATGAGCAGTTCTTC.

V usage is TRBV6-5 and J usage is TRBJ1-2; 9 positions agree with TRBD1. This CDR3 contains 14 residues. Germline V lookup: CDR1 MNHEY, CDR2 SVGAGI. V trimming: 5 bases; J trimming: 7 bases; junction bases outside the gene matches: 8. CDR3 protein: CASSTGGAIFGYTF. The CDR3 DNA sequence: TGTGCCAGCAGTACAGGGGGCGCGATCTTTGGCTACACCTTC.

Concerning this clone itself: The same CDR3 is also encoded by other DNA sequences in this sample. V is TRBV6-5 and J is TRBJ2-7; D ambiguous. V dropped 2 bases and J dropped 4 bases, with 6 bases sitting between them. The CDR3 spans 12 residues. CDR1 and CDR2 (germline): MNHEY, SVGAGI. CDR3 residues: CASSYPGYEQYF. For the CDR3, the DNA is TGTGCCAGCAGTTACCCCGGGTACGAGCAGTACTTC.

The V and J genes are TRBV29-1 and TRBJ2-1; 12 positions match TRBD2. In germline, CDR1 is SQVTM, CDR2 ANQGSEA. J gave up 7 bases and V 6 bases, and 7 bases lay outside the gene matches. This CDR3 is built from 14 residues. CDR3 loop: CSVALAGGPNEQFF. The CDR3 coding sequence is TGCAGCGTCGCACTAGCGGGAGGACCTAATGAGCAGTTCTTC.

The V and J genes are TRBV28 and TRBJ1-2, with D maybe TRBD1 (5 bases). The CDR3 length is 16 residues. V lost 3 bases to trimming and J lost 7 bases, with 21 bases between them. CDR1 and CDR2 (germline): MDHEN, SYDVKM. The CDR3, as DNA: TGTGCCAGCAGTTTTCCCCAGACAGTCGCGCTGCGTGGCTACACCTTC. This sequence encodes CASSFPQTVALRGYTF.

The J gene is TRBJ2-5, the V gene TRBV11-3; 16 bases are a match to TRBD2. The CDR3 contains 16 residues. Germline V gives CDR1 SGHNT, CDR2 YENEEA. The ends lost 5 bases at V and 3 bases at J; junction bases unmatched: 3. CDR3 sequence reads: CASSVGTSGGEETQYF. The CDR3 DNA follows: TGTGCCAGCAGCGTTGGGACTAGCGGGGGGGAAGAGACCCAGTACTTC. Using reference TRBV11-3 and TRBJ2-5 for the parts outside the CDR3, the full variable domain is EAGVVQSPRYKIIEKKQPVAFWCNPISGHNTLYWYLQNLGQGPELLIRYENEEAVDDSQLPKDRFSAERLKGVDSTLKIQPAELGDSAVYLCASSVGTSGGEETQYFGPGTRLLVL.

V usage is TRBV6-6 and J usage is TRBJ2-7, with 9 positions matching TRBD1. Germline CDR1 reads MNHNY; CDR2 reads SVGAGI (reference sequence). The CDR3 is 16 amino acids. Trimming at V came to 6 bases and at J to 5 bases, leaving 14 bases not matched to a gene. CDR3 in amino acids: CASRLGQGISLNEQYF. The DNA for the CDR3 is TGTGCCAGCAGACTCGGACAGGGGATATCCCTGAACGAGCAGTACTTC.

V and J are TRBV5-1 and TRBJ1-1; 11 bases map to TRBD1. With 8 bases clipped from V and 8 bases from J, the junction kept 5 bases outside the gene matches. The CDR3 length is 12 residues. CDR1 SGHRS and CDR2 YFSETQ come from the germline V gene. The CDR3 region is CASQGQGAEAFF. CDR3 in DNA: TGCGCCAGTCAAGGACAGGGGGCGGAAGCTTTCTTT. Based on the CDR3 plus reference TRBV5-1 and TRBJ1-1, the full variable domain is KAGVTQTPRYLIKTRGQQVTLSCSPISGHRSVSWYQQTPGQGLQFLFEYFSETQRNKGNFPGRFSGRQFSNSRSEMNVSTLELGDSALYLCASQGQGAEAFFGQGTRLTVV.

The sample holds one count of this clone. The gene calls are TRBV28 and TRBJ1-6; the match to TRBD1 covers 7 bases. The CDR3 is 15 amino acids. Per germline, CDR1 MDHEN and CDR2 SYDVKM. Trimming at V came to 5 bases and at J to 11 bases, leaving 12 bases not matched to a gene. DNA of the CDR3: TGTGCCAGCAGTCAGAGGACAGGCAGGAGGGCACCCCTCCACTTT. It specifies CASSQRTGRRAPLHF.

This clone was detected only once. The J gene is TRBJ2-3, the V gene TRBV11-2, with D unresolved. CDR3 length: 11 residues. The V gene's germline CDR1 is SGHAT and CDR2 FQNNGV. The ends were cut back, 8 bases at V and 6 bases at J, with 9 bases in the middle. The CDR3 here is CASELEDTQYF. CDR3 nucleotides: TGTGCCAGCGAATTGGAGGATACGCAGTATTTT. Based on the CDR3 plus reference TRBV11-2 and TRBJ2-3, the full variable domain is EAGVAQSPRYKIIEKRQSVAFWCNPISGHATLYWYQQILGQGPKLLIQFQNNGVVDDSQLPKDRFSAERLKGVDSTLKIQPAKLEDSAVYLCASELEDTQYFGPGTRLTVL.

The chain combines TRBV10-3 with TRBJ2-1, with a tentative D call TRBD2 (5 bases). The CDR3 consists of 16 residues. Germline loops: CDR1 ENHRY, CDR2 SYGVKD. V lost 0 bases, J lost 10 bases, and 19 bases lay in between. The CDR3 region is CAISESTRGAPNEQFF. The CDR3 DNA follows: TGTGCCATCAGTGAGTCGACTCGGGGTGCTCCCAACGAGCAGTTCTTC.

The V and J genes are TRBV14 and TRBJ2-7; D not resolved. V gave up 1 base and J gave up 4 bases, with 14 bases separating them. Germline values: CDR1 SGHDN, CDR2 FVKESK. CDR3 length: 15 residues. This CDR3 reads CASSQGSARAYEQYF. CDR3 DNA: TGTGCCAGCAGCCAAGGGTCCGCCCGAGCATACGAGCAGTACTTC.

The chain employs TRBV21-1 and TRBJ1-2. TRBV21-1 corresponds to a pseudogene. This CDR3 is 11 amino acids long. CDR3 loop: CASSKGLREAF. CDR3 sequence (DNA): TGTGCCAGCAGCAAAGGCCTCAGGGAGGCTTTC.

The CDR3 sequence is CASSPSTFSSGNTIYF. The CDR3 nucleotides are TGTGCCAGCTCACCTTCGACATTTAGCTCTGGAAACACCATATATTTT. The rearrangement joins TRBV18 to TRBJ1-3; D uncertain. Germline CDR1 and CDR2: KGHSH and LQKENI. The V end was cut by 3 bases, the J end by 0 bases, with 12 bases between. The CDR3 contains 16 residues.

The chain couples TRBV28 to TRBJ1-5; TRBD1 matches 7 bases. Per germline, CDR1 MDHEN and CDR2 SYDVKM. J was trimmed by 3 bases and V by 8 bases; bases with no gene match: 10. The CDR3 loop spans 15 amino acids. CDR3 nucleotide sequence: TGTGCCAGCGGACCCACAGGGGTTACCAATCAGCCCCAGCATTTT. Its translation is CASGPTGVTNQPQHF.